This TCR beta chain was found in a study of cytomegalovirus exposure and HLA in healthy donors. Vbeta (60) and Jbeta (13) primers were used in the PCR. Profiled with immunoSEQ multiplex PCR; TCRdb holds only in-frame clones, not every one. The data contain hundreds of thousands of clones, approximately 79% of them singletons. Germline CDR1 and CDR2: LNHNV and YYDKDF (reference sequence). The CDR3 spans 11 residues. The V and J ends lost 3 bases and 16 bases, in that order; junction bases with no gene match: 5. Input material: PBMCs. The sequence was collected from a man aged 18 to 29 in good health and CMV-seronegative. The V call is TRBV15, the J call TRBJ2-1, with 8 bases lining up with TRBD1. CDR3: CATSRTGELFF. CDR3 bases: TGTGCCACCAGCAGGACAGGGGAATTATTCTTC.